This T cell receptor (beta chain) was captured in a study of blood T cells in healthy people across ages. Those donating, healthy Caucasian individuals from Russia, were aged about 6 to 100. Samples each had at least 6 micrograms of total RNA extracted. In this sample, this clonotype turned up a few times. This CDR3 spans 14 amino acids. CDR1 is SGDLS, CDR2 YYNGEE, per germline. The V gene lost 1 base and the J gene lost 1 base, with 7 bases spanning the gap. Sample-barcoded 5' priming and a J-beta primer mix drove a second PCR of about 6 to 12 cycles. MiXCR, applied by TCRdb to the 5' RACE reads, yields one record per CDR3 protein. The sample comprises roughly 800,000 distinct CDR3 sequences, over 45% of which are singletons, and about 20% rests with the top ten.

The V call is TRBV9, the J call TRBJ2-3; D ambiguous. Sample: blood. The clonotype originates from a young man in good health. The CDR3 protein is CASSVQRGTDTQYF. DNA for the CDR3: TGTGCCAGCAGCGTACAACGGGGCACAGATACGCAGTATTTT.